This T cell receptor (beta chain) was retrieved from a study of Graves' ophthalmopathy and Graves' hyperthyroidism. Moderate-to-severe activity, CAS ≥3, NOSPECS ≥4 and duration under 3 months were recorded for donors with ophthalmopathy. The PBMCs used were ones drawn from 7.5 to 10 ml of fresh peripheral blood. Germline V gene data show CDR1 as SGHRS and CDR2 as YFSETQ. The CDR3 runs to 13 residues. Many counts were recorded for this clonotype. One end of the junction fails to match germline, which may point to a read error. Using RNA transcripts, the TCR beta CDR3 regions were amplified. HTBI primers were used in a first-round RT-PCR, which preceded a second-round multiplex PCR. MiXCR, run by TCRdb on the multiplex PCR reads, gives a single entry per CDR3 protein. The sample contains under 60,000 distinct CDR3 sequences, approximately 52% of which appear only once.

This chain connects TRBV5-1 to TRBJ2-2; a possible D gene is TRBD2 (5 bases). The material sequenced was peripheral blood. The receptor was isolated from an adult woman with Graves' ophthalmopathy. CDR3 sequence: CASRSGWIGKLFF. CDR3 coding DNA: TGCGCCAGCCGTTCCGGGTGGATCGGGAAGCTGTTTTTT.